Listed here are 23 T cell receptor beta chains from one sample, sequenced in a study of post-analysis software for immune sequencing data. Every TCR beta cDNA library bore unique molecular identifiers. TCRdb redid the calling of the PCR reads with MiXCR, one entry per CDR3 protein. The data show approximately 400,000 distinct CDR3 sequences, 30% to 45% seen once. These receptors have no identified antigens. Study-level results: About five TRBV segments were more frequent in patients than controls; TRBV5-6, TRBV5-1 and TRBV20-1 belonged to this group.

What was sequenced was blood. The receptors were sampled from a girl aged 5-17 years with multiple sclerosis.

The chain links TRBV20-1 to TRBJ2-1, with D tentatively TRBD1 or TRBD2 (6 bases each). Between the trimmed V and J ends, which lost 1 base and 8 bases, there was a span of 9 bases. CDR3 length: 12 residues. The germline CDR1 and CDR2 sequences are DFQATT and SNEGSKA (reference sequence). CDR3 residues: CSARGGADEQFF. The CDR3 DNA reads as TGCAGTGCTAGAGGGGGGGCGGATGAGCAGTTCTTC.

This clonotype has a handful of counts. This rearrangement joins TRBV6-1 to TRBJ2-6; the match to TRBD1 covers 8 bases. In germline, CDR1 is MNHNS, CDR2 SASEGT. The CDR3 has 15 amino acids. Trimming cost V 7 bases and J 2 bases; bases outside gene matches: 4. The DNA for the CDR3 is TGTGCCAGCAATACGGGACAGGCTGGGGCCAACGTCCTGACTTTC. Amino acids: CASNTGQAGANVLTF.

This clonotype turned up a few times. V usage is TRBV12-3 or TRBV12-4 and J usage is TRBJ1-2, with D hard to call. This CDR3 contains 12 residues. V was shortened by 7 bases and J by 10 bases, with 16 bases between the two germline ends. The CDR3 is CASTLFDRDYTF. As DNA, the CDR3 is TGTGCCAGCACCCTCTTCGACCGGGACTACACCTTC.

This chain uses TRBV5-1 with TRBJ2-5; D is uncertain. Germline CDR1 is SGHRS and CDR2 is YFSETQ. The CDR3 consists of 14 residues. Trimming pared 7 bases from V and 4 bases from J, leaving 17 bases between. DNA for the CDR3: TGCGCCAGCCGTCGGTGGGCATCGGGAGAGACCCAGTACTTC. Translation: CASRRWASGETQYF.

This chain links TRBV7-2 with TRBJ2-3; the match to TRBD1 covers 7 bases. The germline V gene has CDR1 SGHTA and CDR2 FQGNSA. There are 15 residues in the CDR3. J gave up 11 bases and V 1 base, and 12 bases lay outside the gene matches. CDR3 DNA sequence: TGTGCCAGCAGCTTAGAGGACAGGAGGTCTTTAGGGCAGTATTTT. Translating it yields CASSLEDRRSLGQYF.

This chain connects TRBV5-6 to TRBJ1-4; the D gene is possibly TRBD1 (5 bases). With 2 bases removed from V and 2 bases from J, the gap between germline ends came to 10 bases. CDR3 length: 15 amino acids. Germline-derived CDR1 and CDR2 are SGHDT and YYEEEE. Here the CDR3 DNA reads TGTGCCAGCAGCTTTGTCAGACAGACTAATGAAAAACTGTTTTTT. This translates into CASSFVRQTNEKLFF.

The V gene is TRBV11-2, the J gene TRBJ2-3; TRBD1 matches at 8 bases. V lost 6 bases to trimming and J lost 5 bases; unmatched junction nucleotides: 10. The length of the CDR3 is 15 residues. Germline V gene data show CDR1 as SGHAT and CDR2 as FQNNGV. CDR3 residues: CASSHGQGGKDTQYF. The CDR3 region has the DNA TGTGCCAGCAGTCACGGACAGGGCGGAAAAGATACGCAGTATTTT.

This clonotype came up many times. The CDR3 sequence is CASSPERKDTDTQYF. The CDR3, as DNA: TGCGCCAGCAGCCCCGAGAGGAAGGACACAGATACGCAGTATTTT. The chain joins TRBV4-1 to TRBJ2-3; D is unresolved. Per germline, CDR1 MGHRA and CDR2 YSYEKL. There are 15 residues in the CDR3. The V end was cut by 4 bases, the J end by 2 bases, with 13 bases between.

This clonotype was seen a handful of times. As DNA, the CDR3 is TGTGCCAGCGCCTGGGGTAATTCACCCCTCCACTTT. Translating gives CASAWGNSPLHF. The rearrangement links TRBV12-3 or TRBV12-4 to TRBJ1-6; D gene unclear. V lost 8 bases and J 6 bases, leaving 8 bases between the germline ends. The CDR3 covers 12 residues.

The rearrangement links TRBV5-1 to TRBJ2-2; 9 bases line up with TRBD1. CDR3 length: 16 residues. The V gene's germline CDR1 is SGHRS and CDR2 YFSETQ. Trimming removed 3 bases from V and 3 bases from J; junction bases left unmatched: 6. For the CDR3, the DNA is TGCGCCAGCAGCTGGACAGGGGCAGGGGACACCGGGGAGCTGTTTTTT. The encoded protein is CASSWTGAGDTGELFF. The full variable domain, in which reference TRBV5-1 and TRBJ2-2 provide the parts outside the CDR3, is KAGVTQTPRYLIKTRGQQVTLSCSPISGHRSVSWYQQTPGQGLQFLFEYFSETQRNKGNFPGRFSGRQFSNSRSEMNVSTLELGDSALYLCASSWTGAGDTGELFFGEGSRLTVL.

V gene TRBV6-6 combines with J gene TRBJ1-5, with D perhaps matching TRBD1 (5 bases). Germline-derived CDR1 and CDR2 are MNHNY and SVGAGI (reference sequence). The V end lost 5 bases, the J end lost 7 bases, and 12 bases lay between the germline ends. There are 13 residues in the CDR3. The CDR3 region is CASSPLGTQPQHF. CDR3 in DNA: TGTGCCAGCAGTCCCCTGGGGACCCAGCCCCAGCATTTT.

V gene TRBV19 combines with J gene TRBJ2-5, with 9 bases identical to TRBD1. CDR1 and CDR2 from the germline V gene are LNHDA and SQIVND (reference sequence). This CDR3 has 16 amino acids. Trimming removed 7 bases from V and 3 bases from J; junction bases left unmatched: 12. Here the CDR3 reads CASTARYGDREETQYF. As DNA, the CDR3 is TGTGCCAGTACCGCCCGATATGGGGACAGGGAAGAGACCCAGTACTTC.

This clonotype has more than one count but fewer than ten. V usage is TRBV6-6 and J usage is TRBJ1-2; no reliable D call. The germline V gene has CDR1 MNHNY and CDR2 SVGAGI (reference sequence). The CDR3 has 10 residues. Trimming stripped 7 bases from V and 6 bases from J, with 6 bases between. The CDR3 DNA follows: TGTGCCAGCACGGGGAATGGCTACACCTTC. Translated, it gives CASTGNGYTF.

V gene TRBV7-2 combines with J gene TRBJ2-5, with 8 bases aligning to TRBD2. This CDR3 is 19 amino acids long. Germline CDR1 is SGHTA and CDR2 is FQGNSA. With 2 bases clipped from V and 3 bases from J, the junction kept 17 bases outside the gene matches. CDR3 residues: CTSSLIGRGAHLLEETQYF. For the CDR3, the DNA is TGTACCAGCAGCTTAATAGGGCGGGGGGCTCACCTCCTTGAAGAGACCCAGTACTTC.

V and J are TRBV12-3 or TRBV12-4 and TRBJ1-1, with 9 bases aligning to TRBD1. The CDR3 totals 15 residues. The J segment lost 1 base and the V segment lost 6 bases, leaving 6 bases of the junction unmatched. The DNA of the CDR3 is TGTGCCAGCAGAACCCGGGACAGGGCGAACACTGAAGCTTTCTTT. Encoded protein: CASRTRDRANTEAFF.

Only a few counts were recorded for this clonotype. The CDR3 is CASSSGGQGGMNTEAFF. The CDR3 nucleotides are TGTGCCAGCAGCTCGGGGGGTCAAGGGGGCATGAACACTGAAGCTTTCTTT. The chain has TRBV7-9 and TRBJ1-1; 7 positions agree with TRBD1. Germline lookup yields CDR1 SEHNR and CDR2 FQNEAQ (reference sequence). The ends lost 4 bases at V and 0 bases at J; junction bases unmatched: 11. This CDR3 spans 17 amino acids.

The gene calls are TRBV4-3 and TRBJ1-2; D gene uncertain. Trimming took 0 bases from V and 3 from J, leaving 11 bases between them. The CDR3 spans 15 residues. CDR1 is LGHNA, CDR2 YSLEER, per germline. The CDR3 DNA sequence: TGCGCCAGCAGCCAAGATAAACTTTATTACTATGGCTACACCTTC. It codes for CASSQDKLYYYGYTF.

This clonotype was counted between two and nine times. The V and J genes are TRBV12-3 or TRBV12-4 and TRBJ2-1, with D perhaps matching TRBD1 or TRBD2 (6 bases each). V gave up 7 bases and J gave up 7 bases, with 20 bases separating them. The CDR3 sequence is 15 residues long. The chain's CDR3 is CASTPPAGHRNEQFF. Here the CDR3 DNA reads TGTGCCAGCACTCCCCCCGCGGGACACAGGAATGAGCAGTTCTTC.

V usage is TRBV6-6 and J usage is TRBJ2-6, with D hard to call. The germline CDR1 and CDR2 sequences are MNHNY and SVGAGI (reference sequence). This CDR3 spans 16 amino acids. The ends were cut back, 8 bases at V and 0 bases at J, with 14 bases in the middle. CDR3 sequence reads: CASAGSAHSGANVLTF. The CDR3 DNA follows: TGTGCCAGCGCTGGGTCCGCACACTCTGGGGCCAACGTCCTGACTTTC.

This clonotype was seen a few times. The chain combines TRBV5-5 with TRBJ1-2; tentative D call: TRBD1 (5 bases). The germline V and J ends were trimmed by 5 bases and 4 bases, with 15 bases remaining between them. There are 14 residues in the CDR3. CDR1 SGHKS and CDR2 YYEKEE come from the germline V gene (reference sequence). The CDR3 here is CASSRLGGSYGYTF. CDR3 bases: TGTGCCAGCAGTCGCTTGGGGGGGTCCTATGGCTACACCTTC.

The chain employs TRBV11-2 and TRBJ2-7; D remains ambiguous. With 5 bases removed from V and 4 bases from J, the gap between germline ends came to 12 bases. The CDR3 covers 13 residues. The V gene's germline CDR1 is SGHAT and CDR2 FQNNGV. As DNA, the CDR3 is TGTGCCAGCAGCCCCCGACTGGTTTACGAGCAGTACTTC. Its protein is CASSPRLVYEQYF.

To note about this clonotype: An end of the junction differs from the germline gene, which may be a read error. As DNA, the CDR3 is TGTGTCAGCACCCTGAATTCCCTCTCCTACGAGCAGTACTTC. This sequence encodes CVSTLNSLSYEQYF. The rearrangement joins TRBV6-5 to TRBJ2-7, with D unresolved. The germline CDR1 and CDR2 sequences are MNHEY and SVGAGI. This CDR3 contains 14 residues.

The J gene is TRBJ2-5, the V gene TRBV12-3 or TRBV12-4, with D tentatively TRBD1 or TRBD2 (5 bases each). The J call is in doubt because the DNA end fits TRBJ2-7 better. The CDR3 sequence is 15 residues long. CDR3 coding DNA: TGTGCCAGCAGTTTAACTTGGGACGGACACTACGAGCAGTACTTC. Protein product: CASSLTWDGHYEQYF.